This entry is about one T cell receptor beta chain. Its antigen is not identified. The data derive from a study of cytomegalovirus exposure and HLA in healthy donors. Study in general: Caucasian-associated ancestry cluster membership applied to about 77% of approximately 400 genotyped donors.

A multiplex PCR was run with 60 Vbeta primers and 13 Jbeta primers. Libraries were prepared by immunoSEQ multiplex PCR; TCRdb keeps only in-frame clonotypes and omits some of them. Of about 140,000 clones in the sample, about four fifths were seen once. Study-wide points: About 90% or about 30% of the time was how often most TCR beta V segments were productive, according to an earlier analysis. Presence/absence analyses supposed approximately even sequencing depth among donors.

Germline CDR1 MNHNS, CDR2 SASEGT. The CDR3 totals 16 residues. Trimming pared 2 bases from V and 10 bases from J, leaving 20 bases between. The sample was PBMCs. The sequence was collected from a man between 18 and 29 years old in good health and CMV-seropositive. The chain recombines TRBV6-1 with TRBJ1-4; possibly TRBD1 for D (5 bases). The CDR3: CASSEREGPLGGKLFF. The DNA for the CDR3 is TGTGCCAGCAGTGAAAGGGAGGGGCCCCTTGGGGGAAAACTGTTTTTT.